Sequencing of this T cell receptor beta chain was carried out in a study of control samples from healthy donors and cancer patients. This clone was counted between two and nine times. The method was immunoSEQ multiplex PCR; TCRdb's version includes in-frame clones alone and lacks a portion of them. The sample lists about 130,000 clones, roughly 90% seen once, with around 2% in the top ten. The V gene's germline CDR1 is SNHLY and CDR2 FYNNEI. This CDR3 is 14 amino acids long. V dropped 6 bases and J dropped 5 bases, with 14 bases sitting between them. The TCR sequence derives from a man aged 18 to 29 in good health. Material: blood. The rearrangement uses TRBV2 and TRBJ2-1; D could derive from TRBD1 or TRBD2 (6 bases each). CDR3 sequence reads: CASSEGGRNNEQFF. The DNA for the CDR3 is TGTGCCAGCAGCGAGGGGGGCAGGAACAATGAGCAGTTCTTC. Looking up the rest from reference TRBV2 and TRBJ2-1 gives the full variable domain: EPEVTQTPSHQVTQMGQEVILRCVPISNHLYFYWYRQILGQKVEFLVSFYNNEISEKSEIFDDQFSVERPDGSNFTLKIRSTKLEDSAMYFCASSEGGRNNEQFFGPGTRLTVL.